Listed below are T cell receptor beta chains from one sample, sequenced in a study of T cells expressing NK-cell markers. From the 5' RACE reads, TCRdb lists one entry per CDR3 protein and no DNA. The sample has hundreds of thousands of distinct CDR3 sequences. The sequenced material came from blood T cells: a sorted CD56 or NKG2C T cell subset, CD4+ or CD8+ T cells, or bulk PBMC T cells (not recorded which). Receptor source: a woman aged 18 to 75 in good health. Each CDR3 is given with its conserved first and last residue. Fields, in order: V gene, J gene, CDR3 protein.

TRBV19	TRBJ2-5	CASAGAETQYF
TRBV24-1	TRBJ2-7	CATSDGGAGPYEQYF
TRBV11-2	TRBJ2-3	CTSSPPVTDTQYF
TRBV4-3	TRBJ2-6	CASSQGSQVSSGANVLTF
TRBV12-3/TRBV12-4	TRBJ2-5	CASSLWGQTQYF
TRBV6-1	TRBJ2-5	CASREGGPRRTQYF
TRBV7-2	TRBJ2-2	CASSTGPNTGELFF
TRBV9	TRBJ2-7	CASSVSIRDTSYEQYF
TRBV3-1	TRBJ2-1	CASSRGGGGARREQFF
TRBV9	TRBJ1-2	CASSVAFRDYGYTF
TRBV12-3/TRBV12-4	TRBJ1-6	CASRPGVRSYNSPLHF
TRBV5-1	TRBJ2-1	CASSAGTGGKAEQFF
TRBV5-1	TRBJ2-1	CASTELAGGNEQFF
TRBV12-3/TRBV12-4	TRBJ2-7	CASSPRQGPYEQYF
TRBV12-3/TRBV12-4	TRBJ1-1	CASSNLGTAEAFF